Following are 4 T cell receptor beta chains from one sample sequenced in a study of shared clonotypes between healthy human individuals. Produced via immunoSEQ multiplex PCR; TCRdb's table is partial and in-frame only. The sample shows 950,000 to 1,300,000 clones, around 76% of them seen only once. Specimen: memory CD4+ T cells sorted from blood. Stated subset: CD45RA-negative fraction. All receptors derive from a man younger than 35 in good health.

This chain joins TRBV6-1 and TRBJ1-5; possibly TRBD1 for D (5 bases). Germline V gives CDR1 MNHNS, CDR2 SASEGT. V was shortened by 10 bases and J by 0 bases, with 13 bases between the two germline ends. The CDR3 runs 14 residues. CDR3 sequence reads: CATRAGGSNQPQHF. The CDR3 DNA follows: TGTGCCACCCGGGCCGGGGGTAGCAATCAGCCCCAGCATTTT.

The chain recombines TRBV14 with TRBJ1-3; D is ambiguous. CDR3 length equals 13 residues. Germline values: CDR1 SGHDN, CDR2 FVKESK. V lost 4 bases, J lost 3 bases, and 7 bases lay in between. As DNA, the CDR3 is TGTGCCAGCAGCCCTACTCTTGGAAACACCATATATTTT. Translated, it gives CASSPTLGNTIYF. Full variable domain (missing parts from reference TRBV14 and TRBJ1-3): EAGVTQFPSHSVIEKGQTVTLRCDPISGHDNLYWYRRVMGKEIKFLLHFVKESKQDESGMPNNRFLAERTGGTYSTLKVQPAELEDSGVYFCASSPTLGNTIYFGEGSWLTVV.

The chain has TRBV11-2 and TRBJ2-1; D perhaps matches TRBD2 (5 bases). Between the trimmed V and J ends, which lost 2 bases and 7 bases, there was a span of 9 bases. Per the germline V gene, CDR1 is SGHAT and CDR2 is FQNNGV. CDR3 length: 13 residues. CDR3 bases: TGTGCCAGCAGCTTACTACGAGGGAATGAGCAGTTCTTC. Translating it yields CASSLLRGNEQFF.

The count of this clone is one. The V and J genes are TRBV19 and TRBJ1-6, with D tentatively TRBD1 (6 bases). The V gene lost 1 base and the J gene lost 10 bases, with 17 bases spanning the gap. The length of the CDR3 is 16 residues. Germline V lookup: CDR1 LNHDA, CDR2 SQIVND (reference sequence). The CDR3 is CASSIGKGGRQSPLHF. In nucleotides, the CDR3 is TGTGCCAGTAGTATAGGCAAGGGGGGAAGGCAATCACCCCTCCACTTT.